A single T cell receptor (beta chain) is shown here with its context. V was cut by 9 bases and J by 5 bases, with 29 bases left in between. The CDR3 is made up of 18 amino acids. Germline V gives CDR1 MRHNA, CDR2 SNTAGT. Recovery meant two consecutive negative NP/OP PCR tests, professional clearance, or resolved symptoms. Authors' processing steps: Cell counts per sample came from amplifying reference gene primers. Data came from immunoSEQ multiplex PCR; TCRdb stores just in-frame clones and leaves some out. That table gives V, J and clone size, and the DNA gave D and trimming. The data show some 250,000 clones, about 80% seen once. This entry belongs to a study of blood T cell repertoires in COVID-19. Across the study: Sites in the United States, Italy and Spain provided acute and convalescent COVID-19 samples.

The J gene is TRBJ1-5, the V gene TRBV6-4, with TRBD1 as a possible D gene (6 bases). Sample: PBMCs or T cells enriched from blood (not recorded which). This receptor was identified in a man in his forties who had recovered from COVID-19. The chain's CDR3 is CARPRGAVFPPYDQPQHF. The CDR3 DNA reads as TGTGCCAGGCCTCGGGGGGCGGTGTTTCCCCCCTATGATCAGCCCCAGCATTTT.